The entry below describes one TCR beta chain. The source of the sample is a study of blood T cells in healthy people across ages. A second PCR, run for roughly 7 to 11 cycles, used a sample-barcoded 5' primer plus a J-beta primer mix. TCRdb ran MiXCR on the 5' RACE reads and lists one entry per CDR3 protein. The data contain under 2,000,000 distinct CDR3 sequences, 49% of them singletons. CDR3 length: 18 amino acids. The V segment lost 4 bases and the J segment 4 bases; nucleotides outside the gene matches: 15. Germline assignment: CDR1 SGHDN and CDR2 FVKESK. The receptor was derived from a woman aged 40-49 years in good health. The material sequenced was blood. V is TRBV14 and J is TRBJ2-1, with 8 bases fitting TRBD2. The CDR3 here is CASSREVAGGRSYNEQFF. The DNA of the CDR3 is TGTGCCAGCAGCCGGGAGGTGGCGGGGGGCCGATCTTACAATGAGCAGTTCTTC.